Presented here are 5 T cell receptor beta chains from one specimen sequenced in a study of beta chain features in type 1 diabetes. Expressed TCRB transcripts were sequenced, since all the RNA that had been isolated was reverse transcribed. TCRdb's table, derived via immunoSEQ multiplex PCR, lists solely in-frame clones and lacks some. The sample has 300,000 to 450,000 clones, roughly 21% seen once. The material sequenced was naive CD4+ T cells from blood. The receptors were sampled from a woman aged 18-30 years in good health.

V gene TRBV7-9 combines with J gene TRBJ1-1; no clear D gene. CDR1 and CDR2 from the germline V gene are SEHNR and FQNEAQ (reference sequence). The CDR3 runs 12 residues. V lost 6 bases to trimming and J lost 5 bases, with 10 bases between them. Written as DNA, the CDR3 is TGTGCCAGCAGTTATAGCGGGACTGAAGCTTTCTTT. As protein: CASSYSGTEAFF. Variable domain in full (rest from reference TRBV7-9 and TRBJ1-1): DTGVSQNPRHKITKRGQNVTFRCDPISEHNRLYWYRQTLGQGPEFLTYFQNEAQLEKSRLLSDRFSAERPKGSFSTLEIQRTEQGDSAMYLCASSYSGTEAFFGQGTRLTVV.

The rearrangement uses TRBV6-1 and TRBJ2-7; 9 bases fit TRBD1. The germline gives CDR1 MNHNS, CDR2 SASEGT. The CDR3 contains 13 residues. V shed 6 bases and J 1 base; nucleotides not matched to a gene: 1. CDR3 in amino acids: CASRGTGSYEQYF. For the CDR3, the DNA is TGTGCCAGCAGGGGGACAGGGTCCTACGAGCAGTACTTC.

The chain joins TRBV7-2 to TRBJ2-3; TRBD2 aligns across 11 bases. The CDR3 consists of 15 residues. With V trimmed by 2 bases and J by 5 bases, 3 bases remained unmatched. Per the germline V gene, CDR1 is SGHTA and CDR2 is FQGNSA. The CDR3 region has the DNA TGTGCCAGCAGCTTATTGCTAGCGGGGGGAGATACGCAGTATTTT. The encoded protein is CASSLLLAGGDTQYF. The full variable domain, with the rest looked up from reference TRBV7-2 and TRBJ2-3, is GAGVSQSPSNKVTEKGKDVELRCDPISGHTALYWYRQSLGQGLEFLIYFQGNSAPDKSGLPSDRFSAERTGGSVSTLTIQRTQQEDSAVYLCASSLLLAGGDTQYFGPGTRLTVL.

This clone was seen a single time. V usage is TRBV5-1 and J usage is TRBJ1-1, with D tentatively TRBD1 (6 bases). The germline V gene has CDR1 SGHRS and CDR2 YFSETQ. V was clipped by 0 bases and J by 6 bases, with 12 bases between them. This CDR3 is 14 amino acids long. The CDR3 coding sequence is TGCGCCAGCAGCTTGGACAGGGACGACGCTGAAGCTTTCTTT. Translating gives CASSLDRDDAEAFF.

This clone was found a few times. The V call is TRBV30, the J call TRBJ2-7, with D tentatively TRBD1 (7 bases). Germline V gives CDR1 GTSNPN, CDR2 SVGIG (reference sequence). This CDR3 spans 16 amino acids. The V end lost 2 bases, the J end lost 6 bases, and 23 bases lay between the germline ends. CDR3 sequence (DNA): TGTGCCTGGAGTACCAGGGAAGTTGGACAGGAGGGCGAGCAGTACTTC. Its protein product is CAWSTREVGQEGEQYF.